This TCR beta chain was captured by sequencing in a study of post-analysis software for immune sequencing data. Whole-study findings and limits: TRBV5-6, TRBV5-1 and TRBV20-1 were among roughly 5 TRBV segments more frequent in patients than controls.

CDR1 LGHDT and CDR2 YNNKEL come from the germline V gene (reference sequence). This CDR3 spans 16 amino acids. V gave up 0 bases and J gave up 4 bases; unmatched junction bases: 4. cDNA libraries of TCR beta carried unique molecular identifiers. A single record per CDR3 protein comes from TCRdb applying MiXCR to the PCR reads. This table holds 650,000 to 850,000 distinct CDR3 sequences, about 53% found once. On this clonotype: The antigen remains unidentified.

The sample comprised blood. The clonotype originates from a girl aged 5 to 17 with multiple sclerosis. The rearrangement joins TRBV3-1 to TRBJ1-2; 11 bases fit TRBD1. CDR3 region: CASSQDQGTGGYGYTF. The CDR3 DNA sequence: TGTGCCAGCAGCCAAGATCAAGGGACAGGGGGCTATGGCTACACCTTC.